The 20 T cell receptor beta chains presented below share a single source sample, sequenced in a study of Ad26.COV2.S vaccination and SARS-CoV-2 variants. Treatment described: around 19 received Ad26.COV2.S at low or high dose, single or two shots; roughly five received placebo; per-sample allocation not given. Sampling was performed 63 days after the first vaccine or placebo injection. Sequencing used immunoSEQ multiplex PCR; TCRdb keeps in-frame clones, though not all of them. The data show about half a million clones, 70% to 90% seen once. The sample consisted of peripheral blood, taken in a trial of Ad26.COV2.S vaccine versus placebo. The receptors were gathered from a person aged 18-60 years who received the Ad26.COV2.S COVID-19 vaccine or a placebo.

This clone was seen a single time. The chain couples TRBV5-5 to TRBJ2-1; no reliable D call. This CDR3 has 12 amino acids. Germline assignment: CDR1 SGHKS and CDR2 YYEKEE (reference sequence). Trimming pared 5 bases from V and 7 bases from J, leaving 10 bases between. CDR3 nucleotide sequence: TGTGCCAGCAGGTTGTTTAGTAATGAGCAGTTCTTC. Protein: CASRLFSNEQFF.

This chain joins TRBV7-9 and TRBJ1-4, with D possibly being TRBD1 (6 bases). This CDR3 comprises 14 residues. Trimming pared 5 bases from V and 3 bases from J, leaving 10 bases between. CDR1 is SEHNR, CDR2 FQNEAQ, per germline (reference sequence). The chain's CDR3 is CASSRGGSNEKLFF. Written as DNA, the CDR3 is TGTGCCAGCAGCCGGGGGGGCTCTAATGAAAAACTGTTTTTT.

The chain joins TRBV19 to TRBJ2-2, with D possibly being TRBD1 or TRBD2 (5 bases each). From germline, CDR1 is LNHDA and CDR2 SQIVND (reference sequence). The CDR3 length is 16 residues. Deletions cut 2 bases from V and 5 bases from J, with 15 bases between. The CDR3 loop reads CASSIRRDAATGELFF. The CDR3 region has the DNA TGTGCCAGTAGTATACGCCGGGACGCAGCTACCGGGGAGCTGTTTTTT.

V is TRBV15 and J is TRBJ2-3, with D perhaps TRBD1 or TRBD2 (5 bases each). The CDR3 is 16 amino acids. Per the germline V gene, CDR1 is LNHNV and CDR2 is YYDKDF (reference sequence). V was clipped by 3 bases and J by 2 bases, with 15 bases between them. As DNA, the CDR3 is TGTGCCACCAGCAGGGGGAGTTGGGGGAACACAGATACGCAGTATTTT. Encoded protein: CATSRGSWGNTDTQYF.

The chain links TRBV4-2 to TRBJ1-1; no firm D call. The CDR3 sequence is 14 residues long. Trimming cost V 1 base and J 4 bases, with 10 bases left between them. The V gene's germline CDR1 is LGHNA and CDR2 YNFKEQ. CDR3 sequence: CASSQASVGTEAFF. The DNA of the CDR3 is TGTGCCAGCAGCCAAGCCAGCGTTGGCACTGAAGCTTTCTTT.

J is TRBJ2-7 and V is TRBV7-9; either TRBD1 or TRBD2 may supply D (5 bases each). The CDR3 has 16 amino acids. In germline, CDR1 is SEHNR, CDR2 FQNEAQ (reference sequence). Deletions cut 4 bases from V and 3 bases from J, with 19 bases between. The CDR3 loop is CASSYPPRGLGYEQYF. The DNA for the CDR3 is TGTGCCAGCAGCTATCCCCCCCGGGGCTTGGGCTACGAGCAGTACTTC.

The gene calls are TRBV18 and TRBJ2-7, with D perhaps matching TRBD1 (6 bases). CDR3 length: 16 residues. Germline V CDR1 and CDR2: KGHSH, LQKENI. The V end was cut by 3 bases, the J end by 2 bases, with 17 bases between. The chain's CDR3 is CASSPVTGGLTYEQYF. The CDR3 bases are TGTGCCAGCTCACCGGTGACAGGCGGATTAACCTACGAGCAGTACTTC.

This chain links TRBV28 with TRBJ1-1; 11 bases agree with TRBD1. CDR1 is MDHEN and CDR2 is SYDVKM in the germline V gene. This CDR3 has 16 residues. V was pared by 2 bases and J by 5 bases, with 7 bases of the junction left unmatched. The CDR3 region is CASSLPGQGARTEAFF. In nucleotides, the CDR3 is TGTGCCAGCAGTTTACCAGGACAGGGGGCTCGGACTGAAGCTTTCTTT.

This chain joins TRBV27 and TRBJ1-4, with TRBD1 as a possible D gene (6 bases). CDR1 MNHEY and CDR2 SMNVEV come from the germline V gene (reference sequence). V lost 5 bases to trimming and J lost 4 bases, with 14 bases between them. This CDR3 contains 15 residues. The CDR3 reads CASSRRQAGNEKLFF. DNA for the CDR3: TGTGCCAGCAGTCGCCGACAGGCGGGTAATGAAAAACTGTTTTTT.

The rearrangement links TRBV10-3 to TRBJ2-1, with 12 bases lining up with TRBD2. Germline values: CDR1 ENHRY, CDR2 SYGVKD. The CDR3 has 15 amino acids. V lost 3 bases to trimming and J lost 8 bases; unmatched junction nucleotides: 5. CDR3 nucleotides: TGTGCCATCAGTGACCTAGCGGGAGGGCCGGATGAGCAGTTCTTC. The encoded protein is CAISDLAGGPDEQFF.

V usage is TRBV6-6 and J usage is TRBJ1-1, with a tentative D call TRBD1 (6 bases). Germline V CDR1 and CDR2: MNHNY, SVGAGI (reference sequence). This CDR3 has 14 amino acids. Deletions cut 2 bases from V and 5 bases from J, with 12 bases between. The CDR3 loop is CASSYGGRGTEAFF. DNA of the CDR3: TGTGCCAGCAGTTACGGGGGGCGCGGAACTGAAGCTTTCTTT.

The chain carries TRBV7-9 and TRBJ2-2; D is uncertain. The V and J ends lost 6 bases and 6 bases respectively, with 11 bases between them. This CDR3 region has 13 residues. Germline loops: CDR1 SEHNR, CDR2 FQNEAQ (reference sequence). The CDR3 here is CASRTVVAGELFF. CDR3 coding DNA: TGTGCCAGCAGGACGGTGGTAGCCGGGGAGCTGTTTTTT. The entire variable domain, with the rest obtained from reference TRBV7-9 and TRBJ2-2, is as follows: DTGVSQNPRHKITKRGQNVTFRCDPISEHNRLYWYRQTLGQGPEFLTYFQNEAQLEKSRLLSDRFSAERPKGSFSTLEIQRTEQGDSAMYLCASRTVVAGELFFGEGSRLTVL.

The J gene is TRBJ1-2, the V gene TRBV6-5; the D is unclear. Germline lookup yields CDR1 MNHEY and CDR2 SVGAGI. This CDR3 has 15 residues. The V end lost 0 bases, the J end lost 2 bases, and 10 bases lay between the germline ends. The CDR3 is CASSYSYADNYGYTF. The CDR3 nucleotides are TGTGCCAGCAGTTACTCGTATGCAGACAACTATGGCTACACCTTC.

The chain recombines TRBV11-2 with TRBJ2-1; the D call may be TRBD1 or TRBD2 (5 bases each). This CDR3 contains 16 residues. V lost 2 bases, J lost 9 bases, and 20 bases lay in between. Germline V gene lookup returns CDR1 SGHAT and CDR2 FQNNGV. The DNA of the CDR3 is TGTGCCAGCAGCTTACGACCGGGACCGGGCGGCAGTGAGCAGTTCTTC. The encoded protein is CASSLRPGPGGSEQFF. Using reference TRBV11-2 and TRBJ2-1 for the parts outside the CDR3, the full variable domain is EAGVAQSPRYKIIEKRQSVAFWCNPISGHATLYWYQQILGQGPKLLIQFQNNGVVDDSQLPKDRFSAERLKGVDSTLKIQPAKLEDSAVYLCASSLRPGPGGSEQFFGPGTRLTVL.

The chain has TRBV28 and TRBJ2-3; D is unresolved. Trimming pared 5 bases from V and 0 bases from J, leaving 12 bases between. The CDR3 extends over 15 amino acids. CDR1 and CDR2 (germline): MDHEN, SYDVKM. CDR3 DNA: TGTGCCAGCAGTCAAACAGAACTAAGCACAGATACGCAGTATTTT. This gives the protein CASSQTELSTDTQYF.

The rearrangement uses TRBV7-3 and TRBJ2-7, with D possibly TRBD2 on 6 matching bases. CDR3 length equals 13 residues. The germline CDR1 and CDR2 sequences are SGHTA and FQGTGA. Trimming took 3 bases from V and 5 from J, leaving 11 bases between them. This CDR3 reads CASSLTGSNEQYF. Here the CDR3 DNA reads TGTGCCAGCAGCTTGACCGGGAGCAACGAGCAGTACTTC.

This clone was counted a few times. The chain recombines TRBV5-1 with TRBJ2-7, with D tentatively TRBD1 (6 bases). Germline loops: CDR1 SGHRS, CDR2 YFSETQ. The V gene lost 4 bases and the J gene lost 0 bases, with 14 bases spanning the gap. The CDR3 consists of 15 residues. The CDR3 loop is CASSTGQQDSYEQYF. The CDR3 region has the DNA TGCGCCAGCAGCACCGGACAGCAGGACTCCTACGAGCAGTACTTC.

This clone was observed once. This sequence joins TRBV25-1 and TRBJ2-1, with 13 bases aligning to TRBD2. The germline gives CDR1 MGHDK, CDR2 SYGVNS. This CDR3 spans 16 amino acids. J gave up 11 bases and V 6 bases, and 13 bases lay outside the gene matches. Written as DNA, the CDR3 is TGTGCCAGCAGGTCCCCAGGGACTAGCGGGGAGGGCAAGCAGTTCTTC. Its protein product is CASRSPGTSGEGKQFF.

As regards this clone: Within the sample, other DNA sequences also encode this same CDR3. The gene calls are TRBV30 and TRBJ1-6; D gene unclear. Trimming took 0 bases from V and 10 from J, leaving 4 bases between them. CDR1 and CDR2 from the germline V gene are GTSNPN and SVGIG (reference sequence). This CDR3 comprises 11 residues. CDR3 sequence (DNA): TGTGCCTGGAGTGTAGGGTCACCCCTCCACTTT. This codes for CAWSVGSPLHF.

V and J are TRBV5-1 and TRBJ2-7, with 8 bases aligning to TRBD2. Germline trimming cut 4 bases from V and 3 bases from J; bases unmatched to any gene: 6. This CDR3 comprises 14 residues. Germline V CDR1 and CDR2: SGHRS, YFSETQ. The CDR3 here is CASSPSGSLYEQYF. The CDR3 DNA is TGCGCCAGCAGCCCAAGCGGGAGTCTCTACGAGCAGTACTTC.